The next 25 T cell receptor beta chains were all read from a single sample in a study of chemoradiotherapy in HPV16-positive cancers. The method was immunoSEQ multiplex PCR; TCRdb's version includes in-frame clones alone and lacks a portion of them. The sample consists of approximately 4,200 clones, 65% to 85% of them appearing once. The sequencing here drew on tumor tissue, taken from a patient who underwent chemoradiotherapy. Every receptor here comes from a human donor with HPV-associated anogenital cancer.

The V gene is TRBV5-5, the J gene TRBJ2-3; 10 nucleotides line up with TRBD2. The CDR3 runs to 16 residues. V gave up 1 base and J gave up 2 bases; unmatched junction bases: 4. Germline V lookup: CDR1 SGHKS, CDR2 YYEKEE (reference sequence). The CDR3: CASSLISGGTTDTQYF. As DNA, the CDR3 is TGTGCCAGCAGCTTGATTAGCGGGGGGACCACAGATACGCAGTATTTT.

V and J are TRBV11-3 and TRBJ2-7; unclear D gene. The germline V and J ends were trimmed by 5 bases and 6 bases, with 17 bases remaining between them. Germline V gene lookup returns CDR1 SGHNT and CDR2 YENEEA. The CDR3 loop spans 14 amino acids. The CDR3, as DNA: TGTGCCAGCAGCCCGACCCCAGGCCACCGCGAGCAGTACTTC. Its translation is CASSPTPGHREQYF.

This chain joins TRBV5-1 and TRBJ2-7, with 10 bases aligning to TRBD2. This CDR3 spans 16 amino acids. V lost 0 bases and J lost 0; bases outside the gene matches: 3. The V gene's germline CDR1 is SGHRS and CDR2 YFSETQ. The CDR3 loop reads CASSLAASGSSYEQYF. CDR3 bases: TGCGCCAGCAGCTTGGCTGCTAGCGGGAGCTCCTACGAGCAGTACTTC. The full variable domain, in which reference TRBV5-1 and TRBJ2-7 provide the parts outside the CDR3, is KAGVTQTPRYLIKTRGQQVTLSCSPISGHRSVSWYQQTPGQGLQFLFEYFSETQRNKGNFPGRFSGRQFSNSRSEMNVSTLELGDSALYLCASSLAASGSSYEQYFGPGTRLTVT.

The sample holds a few counts of this clone. The rearrangement uses TRBV6-5 and TRBJ2-1; 8 bases line up with TRBD2. CDR3 length equals 15 residues. Trimming took 2 bases from V and 9 from J; bases not matched to a gene: 9. Germline V lookup: CDR1 MNHEY, CDR2 SVGAGI. CDR3 sequence (DNA): TGTGCCAGCAGTTACGTGTTCACCGCGGGAGGTGAGCAGTTCTTC. It codes for CASSYVFTAGGEQFF.

The chain recombines TRBV27 with TRBJ1-1; TRBD1 matches 8 bases. J gave up 1 base and V 6 bases, and 4 bases lay outside the gene matches. The germline V gene encodes CDR1 MNHEY and CDR2 SMNVEV (reference sequence). This CDR3 region has 14 residues. CDR3 DNA: TGTGCCAGCAGGTCAGGGGGCACGAACACTGAAGCTTTCTTT. This translates into CASRSGGTNTEAFF.

The genes are TRBV15 and TRBJ1-5, with no clear D. The ends were cut back, 8 bases at V and 7 bases at J, with 6 bases in the middle. Germline CDR1 and CDR2: LNHNV and YYDKDF (reference sequence). The CDR3 length is 10 residues. CDR3 DNA: TGTGCCACCGGCTTCCAGCCCCAGCATTTT. It translates to CATGFQPQHF.

This sequence joins TRBV6-1 and TRBJ2-1; tentatively, D is TRBD1 (5 bases). Trimming removed 0 bases from V and 6 bases from J, with 21 bases in between. The CDR3 has 18 residues. The germline CDR1 and CDR2 sequences are MNHNS and SASEGT. DNA of the CDR3: TGTGCCAGCAGTGAAGCGGTGGGTACGTCAGGGTCTGGCAATGAGCAGTTCTTC. It codes for CASSEAVGTSGSGNEQFF.

The chain links TRBV27 to TRBJ2-1; perhaps TRBD1 as D (5 bases). This CDR3 has 14 residues. Germline values: CDR1 MNHEY, CDR2 SMNVEV (reference sequence). Deletions cut 1 base from V and 5 bases from J, with 9 bases between. The chain's CDR3 is CASSLWGGHNEQFF. The CDR3 DNA sequence: TGTGCCAGCAGTTTATGGGGCGGCCACAATGAGCAGTTCTTC.

The chain joins TRBV4-2 to TRBJ2-7; the D gene is possibly TRBD1 (5 bases). This CDR3 has 13 amino acids. CDR1 is LGHNA, CDR2 YNFKEQ, per germline. The V and J ends lost 0 bases and 6 bases respectively, with 9 bases between them. This chain's CDR3 is CASSQDRAGEQYF. The CDR3 DNA reads as TGTGCCAGCAGCCAAGACAGGGCCGGCGAGCAGTACTTC.

This clone appeared once. This chain joins TRBV5-1 and TRBJ2-5; the D is unclear. The CDR3 runs 13 residues. The V gene lost 5 bases and the J gene lost 1 base, with 9 bases spanning the gap. The germline CDR1 and CDR2 sequences are SGHRS and YFSETQ. The CDR3 coding sequence is TGCGCCAGCAGGGAAACGTTCCAAGAGACCCAGTACTTC. Translation gives CASRETFQETQYF.

The chain links TRBV10-2 to TRBJ2-5; possible D gene TRBD2, 5 bases. Germline CDR1 and CDR2: WSHSY and SAAADI. V lost 10 bases and J lost 5, with 20 bases in between. The CDR3 loop spans 14 amino acids. CDR3 residues: CATLESGFRETQYF. The CDR3 nucleotides are TGCGCCACCCTGGAATCGGGGTTTAGGGAGACCCAGTACTTC.

V and J are TRBV9 and TRBJ1-1; maybe TRBD1 (5 bases). This CDR3 region has 14 residues. From germline, CDR1 is SGDLS and CDR2 YYNGEE. Trimming took 0 bases from V and 7 from J, leaving 13 bases between them. CDR3 protein: CASSVVGVGDEAFF. The CDR3 nucleotides read TGTGCCAGCAGCGTAGTAGGGGTTGGGGATGAAGCTTTCTTT.

The chain carries TRBV2 and TRBJ2-5; D uncertain. V dropped 7 bases and J dropped 3 bases, with 18 bases sitting between them. The CDR3 is made up of 15 amino acids. CDR1 SNHLY and CDR2 FYNNEI come from the germline V gene. In DNA form, the CDR3 reads TGTGCCAGCAAAAGGTACCAGAACTATAAAGAGACCCAGTACTTC. Translated: CASKRYQNYKETQYF.

V is TRBV7-8 and J is TRBJ2-5; D gene unclear. Per germline, CDR1 SGHVS and CDR2 FQNEAQ. The CDR3 extends over 13 amino acids. V gave up 1 base and J gave up 2 bases, with 5 bases separating them. CDR3 sequence: CASSLVLQETQYF. The CDR3 coding sequence is TGTGCCAGCAGCTTAGTGTTACAAGAGACCCAGTACTTC.

Here the CDR3 DNA reads TGTGCCAGCAGCTTTGGGGGAGGCCCTAATGAAAAACTGTTTTTT. Its translation is CASSFGGGPNEKLFF. The chain uses TRBV5-4 and TRBJ1-4, with a weak D call TRBD1 (5 bases). The CDR3 is 15 amino acids. Germline loops: CDR1 SGHNT, CDR2 YYREEE (reference sequence). Trimming removed 2 bases at V and 3 bases at J, with 11 bases between.

Points on this clone: Other nucleotide sequences in the sample specify the same CDR3. The J gene is TRBJ1-3, the V gene TRBV18; unclear D gene. This CDR3 has 14 amino acids. Trimming stripped 3 bases from V and 0 bases from J, with 6 bases between. Germline V gene sequence: CDR1 KGHSH, CDR2 LQKENI. Here the CDR3 reads CASSPGSSGNTIYF. CDR3 nucleotide sequence: TGTGCCAGCTCACCCGGATCCTCTGGAAACACCATATATTTT.

The genes are TRBV7-9 and TRBJ2-1; possible D gene TRBD1, 6 bases. The V end was cut by 5 bases, the J end by 9 bases, with 17 bases between. Germline values: CDR1 SEHNR, CDR2 FQNEAQ (reference sequence). CDR3 length: 14 amino acids. The CDR3 is CASSVHGQFSEQFF. CDR3 nucleotide sequence: TGTGCCAGCAGCGTCCATGGACAGTTTTCTGAGCAGTTCTTC.

This clone was seen more than once but under ten times. The J gene is TRBJ1-4, the V gene TRBV19, with TRBD1 as a possible D gene (6 bases). Germline-derived CDR1 and CDR2 are LNHDA and SQIVND (reference sequence). The V end was cut by 3 bases, the J end by 5 bases, with 10 bases between. There are 14 residues in the CDR3. CDR3 residues: CASSIWGANEKLFF. CDR3 sequence (DNA): TGTGCCAGTAGTATCTGGGGGGCGAATGAAAAACTGTTTTTT.

The V call is TRBV7-8, the J call TRBJ2-3; 7 bases line up with TRBD1. The CDR3 totals 18 residues. CDR1 is SGHVS, CDR2 FQNEAQ, per germline. Trimming took 1 base from V and 4 from J; bases not matched to a gene: 14. CDR3 coding DNA: TGTGCCAGCAGCTTAGTCCCCGCGACAGGGTGGATCTCAGATACGCAGTATTTT. Protein: CASSLVPATGWISDTQYF.

CDR3 residues: CAWKRSGAAEQYF. The CDR3 DNA reads TGTGCCTGGAAACGGAGTGGGGCGGCCGAGCAGTACTTC. V usage is TRBV30 and J usage is TRBJ2-7; perhaps TRBD1 as D (5 bases). From germline, CDR1 is GTSNPN and CDR2 SVGIG (reference sequence). Trimming took off 4 bases at V and 6 bases at J, with 16 bases between the two ends. This CDR3 contains 13 residues. Full variable domain (outside the CDR3, taken from reference TRBV30 and TRBJ2-7): SQTIHQWPATLVQPVGSPLSLECTVEGTSNPNLYWYRQAAGRGLQLLFYSVGIGQISSEVPQNLSASRPQDRQFILSSKKLLLSDSGFYLCAWKRSGAAEQYFGPGTRLTVT.

Points on this clone: A read error may produce the germline difference seen at one junction end. J is TRBJ1-6 and V is TRBV7-7; unclear D gene. This CDR3 comprises 13 residues. Germline CDR1 is SSHAT and CDR2 is FNYEAQ (reference sequence). CDR3: CASSLVPFSPLHF. In DNA form, the CDR3 reads TGTGCTAGCAGCTTGGTCCCCTTTTCACCCCTCCACTTT. Together with reference TRBV7-7 and TRBJ1-6, the CDR3 gives the full variable domain: GAGVSQSPRYKVTKRGQDVTLRCDPISSHATLYWYQQALGQGPEFLTYFNYEAQPDKSGLPSDRFSAERPEGSISTLTIQRTEQRDSAMYRCASSLVPFSPLHFGNGTRLTVT.

The chain uses TRBV28 and TRBJ1-5; no firm D call. The CDR3 has 13 amino acids. The V gene's germline CDR1 is MDHEN and CDR2 SYDVKM. Between the trimmed V and J ends, which lost 3 bases and 1 base, there was a span of 4 bases. The CDR3 DNA follows: TGTGCCAGCAGTTTTTGGAGCAATCAGCCCCAGCATTTT. It is translated as CASSFWSNQPQHF.

The chain has TRBV7-9 and TRBJ1-4, with TRBD1 identical over 9 bases. Per germline, CDR1 SEHNR and CDR2 FQNEAQ (reference sequence). Germline trimming cut 4 bases from V and 7 bases from J; bases unmatched to any gene: 7. The CDR3 totals 15 residues. The CDR3 sequence is CASSSPTGGGEKLFF. The DNA of the CDR3 is TGTGCCAGCAGCTCACCTACAGGGGGCGGTGAAAAACTGTTTTTT.

The V call is TRBV7-2, the J call TRBJ2-4; TRBD2 aligns across 10 bases. The CDR3 totals 18 residues. CDR1 is SGHTA, CDR2 FQGNSA, per germline. J was trimmed by 0 bases and V by 1 base; bases with no gene match: 6. The CDR3 region has the DNA TGTGCCAGCAGCTTAGAACCCCTAGCGGGGGTAGCCAAAAACATTCAGTACTTC. This translates into CASSLEPLAGVAKNIQYF.

The rearrangement uses TRBV5-6 and TRBJ1-1; 11 bases align to TRBD1. V lost 0 bases, J lost 6 bases, and 10 bases stayed unmatched. This CDR3 region has 17 residues. Per germline, CDR1 SGHDT and CDR2 YYEEEE. The CDR3 DNA reads as TGTGCCAGCAGCTTGGCCTGGGACAGGGGGAGCATCGCTGAAGCTTTCTTT. This gives the protein CASSLAWDRGSIAEAFF.